The 11 T cell receptor beta chains reported below all come from one sample, sequenced in a study of blood T cell repertoires in COVID-19. Sequencing was performed with immunoSEQ multiplex PCR; in TCRdb, only in-frame clones are kept and a portion is missing. This table holds about 100,000 clones, more than 85% found once. Sequenced sample: peripheral blood. These receptors all stem from a man aged 55 to 69 with acute or convalescent COVID-19.

This chain links TRBV5-1 with TRBJ2-7; 12 nucleotides agree with TRBD1. Trimming took 4 bases from V and 5 from J; bases not matched to a gene: 4. Germline V gene lookup returns CDR1 SGHRS and CDR2 YFSETQ. The CDR3 is 14 residues long. CDR3 in amino acids: CASSPGQGADEQYF. DNA of the CDR3: TGCGCCAGCAGCCCGGGACAGGGGGCCGACGAGCAGTACTTC.

This chain joins TRBV6-4 and TRBJ1-4; 9 bases fit TRBD1. This CDR3 spans 17 amino acids. The ends lost 4 bases at V and 0 bases at J; junction bases unmatched: 6. Germline CDR1 and CDR2: MRHNA and SNTAGT. The CDR3 spells CASSVGDRAPTNEKLFF. CDR3 DNA: TGTGCCAGCAGTGTCGGGGACAGGGCGCCAACTAATGAAAAACTGTTTTTT.

The V gene is TRBV19, the J gene TRBJ1-2, with D perhaps matching TRBD1 (6 bases). The length of the CDR3 is 11 residues. Deletions cut 7 bases from V and 6 bases from J, with 9 bases between. Germline V CDR1 and CDR2: LNHDA, SQIVND (reference sequence). The CDR3 here is CASTTGDGYTF. Here the CDR3 DNA reads TGTGCCAGTACGACAGGCGATGGCTACACCTTC.

The count of this clone is one. The chain combines TRBV28 with TRBJ1-6; D possibly corresponds to TRBD1 (6 bases). Germline V gene sequence: CDR1 MDHEN, CDR2 SYDVKM. CDR3 length equals 14 residues. V shed 2 bases and J shed 7 bases, with 9 bases lying between them. CDR3 sequence (DNA): TGTGCCAGCAGTTTAGGGACATCCAATTCACCCCTCCACTTT. Translated, it gives CASSLGTSNSPLHF. The full variable domain, with the rest looked up from reference TRBV28 and TRBJ1-6, is DVKVTQSSRYLVKRTGEKVFLECVQDMDHENMFWYRQDPGLGLRLIYFSYDVKMKEKGDIPEGYSVSREKKERFSLILESASTNQTSMYLCASSLGTSNSPLHFGNGTRLTVT.

The V call is TRBV6-6, the J call TRBJ2-5, with TRBD1 matching over 9 bases. CDR1 and CDR2 (germline): MNHNY, SVGAGI (reference sequence). The V segment lost 3 bases and the J segment 6 bases; nucleotides outside the gene matches: 11. CDR3 size: 16 residues. The CDR3 DNA is TGTGCCAGCAGTTATGGCCCGACAGGGGGTAGGAAGACCCAGTACTTC. Its protein product is CASSYGPTGGRKTQYF.

The CDR3 DNA sequence: TGTGCCAGTAGTATCCCGGGGTCCGGTGGCTACACCTTC. This translates into CASSIPGSGGYTF. The chain couples TRBV19 to TRBJ1-2; no clear D. The CDR3 covers 13 residues. Trimming removed 3 bases from V and 7 bases from J, with 12 bases in between. Germline-derived CDR1 and CDR2 are LNHDA and SQIVND (reference sequence).

The V gene is TRBV27, the J gene TRBJ1-2; possibly TRBD1 for D (5 bases). Between the trimmed V and J ends, which lost 5 bases and 2 bases, there was a span of 15 bases. The CDR3 spans 15 residues. Germline assignment: CDR1 MNHEY and CDR2 SMNVEV (reference sequence). CDR3 in amino acids: CASSERGDPNYGYTF. The DNA for the CDR3 is TGTGCCAGCAGTGAAAGGGGTGACCCAAACTATGGCTACACCTTC.

CDR3 amino acids: CASSPDASGGYNEQFF. Written as DNA, the CDR3 is TGCGCCAGCAGCCCCGATGCTAGCGGAGGATACAATGAGCAGTTCTTC. The chain uses TRBV5-1 and TRBJ2-1, with 7 nucleotides matching TRBD2. The CDR3 loop spans 16 amino acids. Germline CDR1 and CDR2: SGHRS and YFSETQ. The trim removed 4 bases at V and 4 bases at J, leaving 11 bases unmatched.

The V and J genes are TRBV5-1 and TRBJ2-1, with 7 bases that match TRBD2. Germline values: CDR1 SGHRS, CDR2 YFSETQ. The CDR3 totals 16 residues. J lost 3 bases, V lost 4 bases, and 10 bases had no gene match. CDR3 region: CASSPEGGSGYNEQFF. The DNA of the CDR3 is TGCGCCAGCAGCCCGGAAGGCGGGAGTGGCTACAATGAGCAGTTCTTC.

The CDR3 region has the DNA TGCGCCAGCAGCTTGTCTGGGGCCTCCTACGAGCAGTACTTC. Encoded protein: CASSLSGASYEQYF. The rearrangement links TRBV5-1 to TRBJ2-7; maybe TRBD1 (5 bases). This CDR3 is 14 amino acids long. Germline CDR1 is SGHRS and CDR2 is YFSETQ. V was trimmed by 1 base and J by 0 bases, leaving 8 bases between them.

This clone was observed once. This chain connects TRBV23-1 to TRBJ2-1; 9 bases fit TRBD2. TRBV23-1 is given ORF status, its function remaining uncertain. The V gene end was trimmed by 3 bases and the J gene end by 13 bases; junction bases not matched to a gene: 13. The CDR3 has 15 residues. The CDR3 region is CASSHSNRGGGIQFF. The CDR3 DNA reads TGCGCCAGCAGTCACTCGAATCGCGGGGGGGGGATACAGTTCTTC.